This entry lists 2 T cell receptor beta chains sequenced from one sample in a study of shared clonotypes between healthy human individuals. Some clones are missing from TCRdb's copy, which holds only in-frame ones; the method was immunoSEQ multiplex PCR. Seen here are some 1 million clones, about 74% observed once, and the top ten hold about 1.5%. The sample comprised memory CD4+ T cells sorted from blood. The subset denotes: CD45RA-negative fraction. The source is a man younger than 35 in good health.

A word on this clone: Other DNA sequences in the sample encode the same CDR3. V and J are TRBV18 and TRBJ2-1; D not resolved. Germline assignment: CDR1 KGHSH and CDR2 LQKENI. The CDR3 is made up of 12 amino acids. V gave up 1 base and J gave up 8 bases, with 6 bases separating them. The CDR3: CASSPLRDEQFF. CDR3 nucleotide sequence: TGTGCCAGCTCACCACTTAGGGATGAGCAGTTCTTC.

V and J are TRBV4-3 and TRBJ1-2; D gene ambiguous. The CDR3 has 14 amino acids. V shed 0 bases and J shed 5 bases, with 10 bases lying between them. Per the germline V gene, CDR1 is LGHNA and CDR2 is YSLEER. In DNA form, the CDR3 reads TGCGCCAGCAGCCAAGAAAAGGATCTTTATGGCTACACCTTC. This gives the protein CASSQEKDLYGYTF.